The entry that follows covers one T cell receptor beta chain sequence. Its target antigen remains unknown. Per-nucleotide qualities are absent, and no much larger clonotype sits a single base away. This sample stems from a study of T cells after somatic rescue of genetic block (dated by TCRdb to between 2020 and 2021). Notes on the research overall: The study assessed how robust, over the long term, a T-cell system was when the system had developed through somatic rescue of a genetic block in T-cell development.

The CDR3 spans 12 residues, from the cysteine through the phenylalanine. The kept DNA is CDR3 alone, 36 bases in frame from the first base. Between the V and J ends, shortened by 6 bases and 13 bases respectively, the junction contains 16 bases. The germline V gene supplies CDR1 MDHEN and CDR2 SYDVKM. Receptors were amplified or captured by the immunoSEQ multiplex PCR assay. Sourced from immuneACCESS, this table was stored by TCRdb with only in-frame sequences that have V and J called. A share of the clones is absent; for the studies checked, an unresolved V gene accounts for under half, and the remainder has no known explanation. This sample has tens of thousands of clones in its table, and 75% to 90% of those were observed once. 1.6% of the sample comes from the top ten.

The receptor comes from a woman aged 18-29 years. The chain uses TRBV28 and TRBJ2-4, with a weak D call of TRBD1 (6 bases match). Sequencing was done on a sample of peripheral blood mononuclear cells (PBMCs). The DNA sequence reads TGTGCCAGCAGCCTGCTCGGACAGCTACAGTACTTC. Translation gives CASSLLGQLQYF. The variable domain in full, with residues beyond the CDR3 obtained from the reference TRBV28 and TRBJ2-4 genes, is DVKVTQSSRYLVKRTGEKVFLECVQDMDHENMFWYRQDPGLGLRLIYFSYDVKMKEKGDIPEGYSVSREKKERFSLILESASTNQTSMYLCASSLLGQLQYFGAGTRLSVL.